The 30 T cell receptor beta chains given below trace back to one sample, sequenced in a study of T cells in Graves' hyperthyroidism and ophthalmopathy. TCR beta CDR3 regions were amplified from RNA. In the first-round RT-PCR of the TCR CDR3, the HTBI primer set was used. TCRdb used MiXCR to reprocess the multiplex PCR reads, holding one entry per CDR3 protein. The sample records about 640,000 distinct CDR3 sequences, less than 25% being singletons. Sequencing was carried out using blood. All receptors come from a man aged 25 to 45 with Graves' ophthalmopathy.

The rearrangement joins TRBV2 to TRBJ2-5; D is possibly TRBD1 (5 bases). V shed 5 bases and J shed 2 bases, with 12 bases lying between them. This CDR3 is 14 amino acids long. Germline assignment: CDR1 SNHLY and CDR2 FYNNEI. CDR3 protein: CASSPPRQQETQYF. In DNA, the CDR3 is TGTGCCAGCAGTCCCCCGAGACAGCAAGAGACCCAGTACTTC.

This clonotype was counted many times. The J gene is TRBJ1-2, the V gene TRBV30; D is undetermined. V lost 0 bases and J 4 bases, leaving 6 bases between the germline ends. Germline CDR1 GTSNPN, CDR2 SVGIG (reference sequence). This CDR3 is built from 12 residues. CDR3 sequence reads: CAWSVRGYGYTF. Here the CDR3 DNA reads TGTGCCTGGAGTGTACGGGGCTATGGCTACACCTTC.

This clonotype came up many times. Written as DNA, the CDR3 is TGCAGTGCACGACTAGCGGGAGTGGATACGCAGTATTTT. As protein: CSARLAGVDTQYF. The chain carries TRBV20-1 and TRBJ2-3, with TRBD2 matching over 12 bases. Per the germline V gene, CDR1 is DFQATT and CDR2 is SNEGSKA (reference sequence). The junction had 4 bases not matched to a gene; V was cut back by 6 bases and J by 6 bases. The CDR3 is made up of 13 amino acids.

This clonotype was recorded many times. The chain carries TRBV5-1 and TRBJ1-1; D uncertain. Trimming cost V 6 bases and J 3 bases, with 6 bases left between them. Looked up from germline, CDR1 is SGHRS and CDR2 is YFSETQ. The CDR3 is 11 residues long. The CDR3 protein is CASTLDTEAFF. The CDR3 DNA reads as TGCGCCAGCACCCTGGACACTGAAGCTTTCTTT.

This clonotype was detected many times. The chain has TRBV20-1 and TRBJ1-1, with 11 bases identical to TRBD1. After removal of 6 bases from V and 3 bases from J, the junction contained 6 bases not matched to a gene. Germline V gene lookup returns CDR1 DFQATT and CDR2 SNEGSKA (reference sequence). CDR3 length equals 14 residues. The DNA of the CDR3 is TGCAGTGCAACGGACAGGGGGCTGGACACTGAAGCTTTCTTT. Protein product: CSATDRGLDTEAFF.

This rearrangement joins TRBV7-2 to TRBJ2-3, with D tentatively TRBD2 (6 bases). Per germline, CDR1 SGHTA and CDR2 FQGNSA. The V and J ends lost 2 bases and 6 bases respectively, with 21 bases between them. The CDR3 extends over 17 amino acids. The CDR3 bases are TGTGCCAGCAGCTTACTGGGACTCAGGGACTGGGCGGATACGCAGTATTTT. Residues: CASSLLGLRDWADTQYF.

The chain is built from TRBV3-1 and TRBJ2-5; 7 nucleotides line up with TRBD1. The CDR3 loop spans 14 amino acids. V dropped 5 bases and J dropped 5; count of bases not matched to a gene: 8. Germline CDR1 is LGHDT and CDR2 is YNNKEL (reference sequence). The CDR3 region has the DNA TGTGCCAGCAGCTCCCCGGGACAGTGGGAGACCCAGTACTTC. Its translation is CASSSPGQWETQYF.

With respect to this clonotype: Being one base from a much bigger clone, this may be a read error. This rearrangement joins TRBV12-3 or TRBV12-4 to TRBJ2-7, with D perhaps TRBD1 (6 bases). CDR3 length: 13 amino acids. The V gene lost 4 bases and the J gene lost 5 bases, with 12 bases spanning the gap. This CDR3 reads CASSSIGGHEQYF. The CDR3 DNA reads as TGTGCCAGCAGTTCCATTGGGGGCCACGAGCAGTACTTC.

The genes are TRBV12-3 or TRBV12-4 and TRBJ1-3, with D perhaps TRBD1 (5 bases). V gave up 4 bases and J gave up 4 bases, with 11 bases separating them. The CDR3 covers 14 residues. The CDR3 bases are TGTGCCAGCAGTTCGACAGAAAAAGGAAACACCATATATTTT. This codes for CASSSTEKGNTIYF.

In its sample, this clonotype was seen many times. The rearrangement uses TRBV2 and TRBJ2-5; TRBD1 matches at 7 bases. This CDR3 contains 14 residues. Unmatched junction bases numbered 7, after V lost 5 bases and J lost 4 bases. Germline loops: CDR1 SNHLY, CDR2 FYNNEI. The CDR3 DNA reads TGTGCCAGCAGTACCAGGGGGTCGGGAGAGACCCAGTACTTC. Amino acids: CASSTRGSGETQYF. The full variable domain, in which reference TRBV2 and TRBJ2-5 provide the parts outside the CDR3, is EPEVTQTPSHQVTQMGQEVILRCVPISNHLYFYWYRQILGQKVEFLVSFYNNEISEKSEIFDDQFSVERPDGSNFTLKIRSTKLEDSAMYFCASSTRGSGETQYFGPGTRLLVL.

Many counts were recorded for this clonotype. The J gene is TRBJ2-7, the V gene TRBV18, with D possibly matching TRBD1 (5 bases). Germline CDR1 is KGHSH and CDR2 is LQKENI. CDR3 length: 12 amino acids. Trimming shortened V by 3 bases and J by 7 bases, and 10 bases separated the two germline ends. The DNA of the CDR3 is TGTGCCAGCTCACCCGACAGTCCGGAGCAGTACTTC. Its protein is CASSPDSPEQYF.

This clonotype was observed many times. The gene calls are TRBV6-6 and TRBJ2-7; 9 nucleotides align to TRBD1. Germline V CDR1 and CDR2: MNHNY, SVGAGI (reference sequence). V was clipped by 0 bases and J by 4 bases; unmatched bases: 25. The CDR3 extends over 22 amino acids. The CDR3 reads CASSYSVPGQGRIWPVGYEQYF. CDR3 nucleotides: TGTGCCAGCAGTTACTCTGTGCCGGGACAGGGAAGGATTTGGCCTGTGGGATACGAGCAGTACTTC.

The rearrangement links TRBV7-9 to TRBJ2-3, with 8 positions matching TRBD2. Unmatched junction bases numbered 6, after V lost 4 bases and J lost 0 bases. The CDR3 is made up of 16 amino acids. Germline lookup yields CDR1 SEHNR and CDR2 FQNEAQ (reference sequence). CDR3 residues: CASSYPLADSTDTQYF. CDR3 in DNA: TGTGCCAGCAGCTACCCACTAGCGGATAGCACAGATACGCAGTATTTT.

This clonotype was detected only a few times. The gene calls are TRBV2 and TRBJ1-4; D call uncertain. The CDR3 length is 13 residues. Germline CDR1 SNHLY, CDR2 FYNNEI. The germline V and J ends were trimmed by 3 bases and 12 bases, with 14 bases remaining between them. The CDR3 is CASSDEQPGQLFF. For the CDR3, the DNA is TGTGCCAGCAGTGATGAGCAGCCTGGGCAACTGTTTTTT.

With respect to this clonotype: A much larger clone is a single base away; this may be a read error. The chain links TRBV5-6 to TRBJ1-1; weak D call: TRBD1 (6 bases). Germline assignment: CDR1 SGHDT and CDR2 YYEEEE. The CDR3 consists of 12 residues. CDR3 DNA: TGTGCCAGCAGCTTGAGAGGGGGTGAAGCTTCCTTT. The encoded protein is CASSLRGGEASF.

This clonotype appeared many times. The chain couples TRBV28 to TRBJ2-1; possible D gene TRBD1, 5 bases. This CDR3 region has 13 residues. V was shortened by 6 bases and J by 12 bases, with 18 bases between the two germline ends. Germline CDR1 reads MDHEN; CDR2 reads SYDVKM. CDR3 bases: TGTGCCAGCAGAACAGGTTCGCCTAACCGGCAGTTCTTC. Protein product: CASRTGSPNRQFF.

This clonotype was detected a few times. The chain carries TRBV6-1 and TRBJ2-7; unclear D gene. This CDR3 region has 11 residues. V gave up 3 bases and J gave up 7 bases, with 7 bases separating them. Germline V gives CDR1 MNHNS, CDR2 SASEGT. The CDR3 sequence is CASSDSWEQYF. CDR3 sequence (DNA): TGTGCCAGCAGTGATTCTTGGGAGCAGTACTTC.

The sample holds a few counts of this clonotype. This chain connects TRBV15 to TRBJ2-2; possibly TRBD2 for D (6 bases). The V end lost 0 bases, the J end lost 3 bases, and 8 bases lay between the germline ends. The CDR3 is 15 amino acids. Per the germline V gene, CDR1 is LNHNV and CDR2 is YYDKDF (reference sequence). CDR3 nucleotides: TGTGCCACCAGCAGAGAAGGAGGGTACACCGGGGAGCTGTTTTTT. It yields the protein CATSREGGYTGELFF.

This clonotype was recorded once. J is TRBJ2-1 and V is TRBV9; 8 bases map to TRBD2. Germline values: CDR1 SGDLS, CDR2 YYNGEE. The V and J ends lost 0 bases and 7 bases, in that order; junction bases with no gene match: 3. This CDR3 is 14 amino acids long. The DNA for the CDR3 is TGTGCCAGCAGCGTAGCGGGGGGGTCTAATGAGCAGTTCTTC. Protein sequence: CASSVAGGSNEQFF.

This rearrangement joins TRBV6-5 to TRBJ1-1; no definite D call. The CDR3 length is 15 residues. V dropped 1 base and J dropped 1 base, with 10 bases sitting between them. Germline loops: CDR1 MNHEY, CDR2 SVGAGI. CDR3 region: CASSYLFEGNTEAFF. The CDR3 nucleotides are TGTGCCAGCAGTTACTTATTCGAGGGGAACACTGAAGCTTTCTTT.

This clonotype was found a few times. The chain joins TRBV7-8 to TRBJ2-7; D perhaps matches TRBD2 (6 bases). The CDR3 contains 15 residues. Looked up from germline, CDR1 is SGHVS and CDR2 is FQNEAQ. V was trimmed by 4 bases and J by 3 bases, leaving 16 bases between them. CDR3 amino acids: CASSYSGVSVYEQYF. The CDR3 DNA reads TGTGCCAGCAGCTATAGCGGTGTCAGCGTCTACGAGCAGTACTTC.

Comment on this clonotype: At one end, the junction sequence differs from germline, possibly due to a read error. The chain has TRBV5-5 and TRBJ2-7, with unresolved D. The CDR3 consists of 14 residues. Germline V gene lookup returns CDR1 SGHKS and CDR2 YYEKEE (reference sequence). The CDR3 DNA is TGCGCCAGCAGCTTGGATCTCAGAGCCACGGAGCAGTACTTC. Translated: CASSLDLRATEQYF.

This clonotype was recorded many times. CDR3 loop: CASRSGTGRTDTQYF. The DNA for the CDR3 is TGTGCCAGCAGGTCCGGGACAGGGCGCACAGATACGCAGTATTTT. This sequence joins TRBV28 and TRBJ2-3, with 9 bases fitting TRBD1. This CDR3 spans 15 amino acids. Germline V CDR1 and CDR2: MDHEN, SYDVKM. The V segment lost 6 bases and the J segment 1 base; nucleotides outside the gene matches: 5.

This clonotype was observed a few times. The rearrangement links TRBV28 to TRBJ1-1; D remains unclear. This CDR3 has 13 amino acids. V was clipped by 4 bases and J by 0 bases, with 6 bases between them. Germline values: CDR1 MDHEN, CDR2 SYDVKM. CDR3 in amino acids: CASSSILNTEAFF. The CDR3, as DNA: TGTGCCAGCAGTTCGATACTGAACACTGAAGCTTTCTTT.

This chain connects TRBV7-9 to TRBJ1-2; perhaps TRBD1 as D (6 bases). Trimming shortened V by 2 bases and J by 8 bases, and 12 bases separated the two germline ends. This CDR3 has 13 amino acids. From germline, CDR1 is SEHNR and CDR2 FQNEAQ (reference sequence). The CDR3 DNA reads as TGTGCCAGCAGCTTATCCAGGGGCCGAGGCTACACCTTC. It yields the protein CASSLSRGRGYTF.

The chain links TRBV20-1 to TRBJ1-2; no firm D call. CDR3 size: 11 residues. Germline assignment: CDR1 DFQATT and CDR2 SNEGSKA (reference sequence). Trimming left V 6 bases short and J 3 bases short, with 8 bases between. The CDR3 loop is CSAPTDYGYTF. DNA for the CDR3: TGCAGTGCGCCGACGGACTATGGCTACACCTTC.

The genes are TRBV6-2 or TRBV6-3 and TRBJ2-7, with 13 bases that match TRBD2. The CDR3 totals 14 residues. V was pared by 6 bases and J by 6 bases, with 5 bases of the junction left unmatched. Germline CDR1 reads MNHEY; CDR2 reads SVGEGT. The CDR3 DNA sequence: TGTGCCAGCAGACCCCGGACTAGCGGGAGCGAGCAGTACTTC. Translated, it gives CASRPRTSGSEQYF.

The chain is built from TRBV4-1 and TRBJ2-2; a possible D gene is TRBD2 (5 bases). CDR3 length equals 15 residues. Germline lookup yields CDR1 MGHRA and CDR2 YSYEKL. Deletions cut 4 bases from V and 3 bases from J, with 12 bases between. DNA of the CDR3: TGCGCCAGCAGCCCAGGACTCTTTGACACCGGGGAGCTGTTTTTT. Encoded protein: CASSPGLFDTGELFF.

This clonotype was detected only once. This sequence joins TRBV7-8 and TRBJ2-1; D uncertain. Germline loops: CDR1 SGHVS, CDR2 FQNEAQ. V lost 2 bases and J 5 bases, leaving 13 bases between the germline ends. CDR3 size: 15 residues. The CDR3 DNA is TGTGCCAGCAGCTTAAGGAGATTAGGGAACAATGAGCAGTTCTTC. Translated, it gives CASSLRRLGNNEQFF.

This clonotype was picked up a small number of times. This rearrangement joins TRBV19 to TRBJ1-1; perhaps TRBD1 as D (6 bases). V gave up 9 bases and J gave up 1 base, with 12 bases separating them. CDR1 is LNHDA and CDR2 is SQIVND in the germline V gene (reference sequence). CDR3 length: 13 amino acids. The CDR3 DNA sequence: TGTGCCAGCGGTACGACAGGGAACACTGAAGCTTTCTTT. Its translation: CASGTTGNTEAFF.